This is a list of T cell receptor beta chains from one sample in a study of identical twins. TCRdb reanalysed the 5' RACE reads using MiXCR and keeps one entry per CDR3 protein. The sample yields 400,000 to 550,000 distinct CDR3 sequences, around 20% seen once. A further study also used this sample, focusing on T cells expressing NK-cell markers.

The sample was CD4+ T cells sorted from blood. These TCRs come from a woman between 18 and 29 years old in good health. The CDR3 runs from the conserved cysteine through the conserved F or W. A D gene is named only where the DNA matches it firmly. The size entry is marked missing in some rows and otherwise reads once, few, many or a size class.

TRBV29-1	few	-	TRBJ1-5	TGCAGCACCCGGGACGGGGATCAGCCCCAGCATTTT	CSTRDGDQPQHF
TRBV6-1	few	-	TRBJ1-5	TGTGCCAGCAGCCGACAGGTTTCTCAGCCCCAGCATTTT	CASSRQVSQPQHF
TRBV6-1	few	TRBD2	TRBJ2-2	TGTGCCACCTCTAGCGGGAGGTGGTCCGGGGAGCTGTTTTTT	CATSSGRWSGELFF
TRBV12-3/TRBV12-4	-	-	TRBJ2-5	TGTGCCAGCAGTTCTTGGACCGTCCAAGAGACCCAGTACTTC	CASSSWTVQETQYF
TRBV5-1	many	-	TRBJ1-1	TGTGCCAGCAGCTTAGAGGCGAACACTGAAGCTTTCTTT	CASSLEANTEAFF
TRBV10-3	few	TRBD2	TRBJ2-1	TGTGCCATCGCAGCGGGATGGCACAATGAGCAGTTCTTC	CAIAAGWHNEQFF
TRBV5-1	few	-	TRBJ1-1	TGCGCCAGCAGCCCCATACAGGGCGGGGGCACTGAAGCTTTCTTT	CASSPIQGGGTEAFF
TRBV4-3	-	-	TRBJ1-2	TGCGCCAGCAGGCCGCATGATGAGCTCCGCTATGGCTACACCTTC	CASRPHDELRYGYTF
TRBV20-1	-	-	TRBJ2-4	TGCAGTGCTAACACCAGGGAACGAGCCAAAAACATTCAGTACTTC	CSANTRERAKNIQYF
TRBV20-1	-	-	TRBJ2-1	TGCAGTGCTACTGCTTGGACGCCAACCAATGAGCAGTTCTTC	CSATAWTPTNEQFF
TRBV7-2	few	TRBD2	TRBJ2-3	TGTGCCAGCAGCCTCCTAGCGGGAGGGATCGGAGATACGCAGTATTTT	CASSLLAGGIGDTQYF
TRBV7-9	few	-	TRBJ2-1	TGTGCCAGCAGCCAGCAACAGCGGGCTGGGGATGAGCAGTTCTTC	CASSQQQRAGDEQFF
TRBV20-1	-	-	TRBJ1-4	TGCAGGGGCGGTAATGAAAAACTGTTTTTT	CRGGNEKLFF
TRBV9	few	-	TRBJ2-2	TGTGCCAGCAGCGTAGCCCTATATAACACCGGGGAGCTGTTTTTT	CASSVALYNTGELFF
TRBV5-5	few	TRBD1	TRBJ1-2	TGTGCCAGCAGCTTGGGACAGGGTCAGTATGGCTACACCTTC	CASSLGQGQYGYTF
TRBV4-3	few	TRBD2	TRBJ2-5	TGCGCCAGCAGCCAAGATTATAGCGGGAGCTGGGAGACCCAGTACTTC	CASSQDYSGSWETQYF
TRBV4-1	few	-	TRBJ2-7	TGCGCCAGCAGCCAAGATGAGGGGGTGTCCTACGAGCAGTACTTC	CASSQDEGVSYEQYF
TRBV6-2/TRBV6-3	-	-	TRBJ2-1	TGTGCCAGCAGTTGGAGGGTAGAGGGCAATGAGCAGTTCTTC	CASSWRVEGNEQFF
TRBV29-1	few	TRBD2	TRBJ2-1	TGCAGCGGAATAGGGACTAGCGCGTTCTACAATGAGCAGTTCTTC	CSGIGTSAFYNEQFF
TRBV5-1	many	-	TRBJ2-7	TGCGCCAGCAGCTCCCGGGCGACCTACGAGCAGTACTTC	CASSSRATYEQYF
TRBV25-1	few	TRBD1	TRBJ2-3	TGTGCCAGCGCGATCAGGGGGCAAACCACAGATACGCAGTATTTT	CASAIRGQTTDTQYF
TRBV20-1	-	TRBD2	TRBJ2-7	TGCAGTGCTAGAGATCCGGGGGGGCGAGGCTCCTACGAGCAGTACTTC	CSARDPGGRGSYEQYF
TRBV5-1	many	-	TRBJ2-2	TGCGCCAGCAGCTTGGGGGTCAGCCCCGGGGAGCTGTTTTTT	CASSLGVSPGELFF
TRBV10-2	-	-	TRBJ1-6	TGCGCCGTGAGGGACGGCGCACAATTATGGGTGTCACCCCTCCACTTT	CAVRDGAQLWVSPLHF
TRBV9	few	TRBD1	TRBJ2-5	TGTGCCAGCAGCGTAGACTTGACAGGGGAAGAGACCCAGTACTTC	CASSVDLTGEETQYF
TRBV12-3/TRBV12-4	many	TRBD1	TRBJ2-2	TGTGCCAGCAGTCCTCCGGGACAGGGGTATACCGGGGAGCTGTTTTTT	CASSPPGQGYTGELFF
TRBV3-1	few	-	TRBJ2-7	TGTGCCAGCAGCCAAGGTCTACAGGCACCTACGAGGGAGCAGTACTTC	CASSQGLQAPTREQYF
TRBV20-1	few	-	TRBJ1-5	TGCAGTGCCATTACGTCCGTCGAGTCCAATCAGCCCCAGCATTTT	CSAITSVESNQPQHF
TRBV3-1	many	TRBD2	TRBJ2-3	TGTGCCAGCAGCTCCCGTGTTAGCGGGAGTTCAGATACGCAGTATTTT	CASSSRVSGSSDTQYF
TRBV7-9	-	-	TRBJ1-1	TGTGCCAGCAGCTCTCACTCGAACACTGAAGCTTTCTTT	CASSSHSNTEAFF
TRBV5-1	-	-	TRBJ2-5	TGCGCCAGCAGGGGAGACAGCCAAGAGACCCAGTACTTC	CASRGDSQETQYF
TRBV20-1	many	-	TRBJ2-7	TGCAGTGCGCGATCTAGCGCCGGCTCCTACGAGCAGTACTTC	CSARSSAGSYEQYF
TRBV7-3	-	-	TRBJ2-6	TGTGCCAGCAGCCCTCGGGGTCGGGGGGCCAACGTCCTGACTTTC	CASSPRGRGANVLTF
TRBV20-1	-	TRBD1	TRBJ2-1	TGCAGTGCAACGGACAGGGATGACAATGAGCAGTTCTTC	CSATDRDDNEQFF
TRBV20-1	-	-	TRBJ2-7	TGCAGTGCTAGGGGTGATACCTACGAGCAGTACTTC	CSARGDTYEQYF
TRBV6-2/TRBV6-3	few	-	TRBJ1-6	TGTGCCAGCACTCCCGCGTGGGCAGACATTTCACCCCTCCACTTT	CASTPAWADISPLHF
TRBV20-1	-	-	TRBJ1-1	TGCAGTGCTAGAGCGGACCCGTCCACTGAAGCTTTCTTT	CSARADPSTEAFF
TRBV20-1	few	TRBD2	TRBJ2-3	TGCAGTGCTAGAGGCGGGAGGGATACGCAGTATTTT	CSARGGRDTQYF
TRBV21-1	-	-	TRBJ2-7	TGTGCCAGCAGCAAATCCCAGGGGGTGTACGAGCAGTACTTC	CASSKSQGVYEQYF
TRBV7-9	few	-	TRBJ1-2	TGTGCCAGCAACCCCGGGACACGAGACTACACCTTC	CASNPGTRDYTF
TRBV7-2	many	-	TRBJ2-3	TGTGCCAGCAGCTTGGGGGACTCCGCCTTGCCAGATACGCAGTATTTT	CASSLGDSALPDTQYF
TRBV4-3	few	-	TRBJ1-1	TGCGCCAGCAGCCAAGCCCCCCGGACTGAAGCTTTCTTT	CASSQAPRTEAFF
TRBV10-3	-	TRBD1	TRBJ2-7	TGTGCCGTAACCGGGACAGGGTTCTACGAGCAGTACTTC	CAVTGTGFYEQYF
TRBV7-9	few	-	TRBJ2-5	TGTGCCGGCAGCCCCCCCCCACGGGGTCGAGAGACCCAGTACTTC	CAGSPPPRGRETQYF
TRBV5-1	few	TRBD1	TRBJ1-1	TGCGCCAGCAGCTGGACAGGGGGTATCACTGAAGCTTTCTTT	CASSWTGGITEAFF
TRBV7-2	few	TRBD1	TRBJ2-5	TGTGCCAGCAGCCCCAGGACAGGGAGGCGAGAGACCCAGTACTTC	CASSPRTGRRETQYF
TRBV2	-	TRBD2	TRBJ2-5	TGTGCCAGCAGAACTTCCTCATTAGCGGGAAACGCTGGGGAGACCCAGTACTTC	CASRTSSLAGNAGETQYF
TRBV20-1	few	-	TRBJ2-7	TGCAGTGCTCGACCGGGACACCTATACGAGCAGTACTTC	CSARPGHLYEQYF
TRBV5-6	-	TRBD2	TRBJ2-1	TGTGCCAGCAGCCTAAAACTCGCCGGGACTAGCGGACACAATGAGCAGTTCTTC	CASSLKLAGTSGHNEQFF
TRBV11-1	-	TRBD2	TRBJ2-3	TGTGCCAGCCGCCTCCCCCGCGGGGGGGCCATTGGACCAGATACGCAGTATTTT	CASRLPRGGAIGPDTQYF